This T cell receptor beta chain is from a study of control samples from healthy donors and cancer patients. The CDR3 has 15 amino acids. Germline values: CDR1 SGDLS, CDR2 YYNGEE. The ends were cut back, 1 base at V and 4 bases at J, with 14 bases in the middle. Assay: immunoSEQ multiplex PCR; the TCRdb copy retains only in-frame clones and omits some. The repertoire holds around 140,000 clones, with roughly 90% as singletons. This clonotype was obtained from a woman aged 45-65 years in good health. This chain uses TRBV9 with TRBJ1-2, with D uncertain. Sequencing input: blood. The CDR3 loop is CASSVSQESVYGYTF. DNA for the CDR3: TGTGCCAGCAGCGTAAGCCAGGAAAGTGTCTATGGCTACACCTTC.